This TCR beta chain was documented in a study of blood T cell repertoires in COVID-19. Study-level information: The United States, Italy and Spain were the sources of the acute and convalescent COVID-19 samples. T cells, B-cell-depleted T cells, or PBMCs supplied cDNA or gDNA.

This CDR3 comprises 15 residues. V was shortened by 10 bases and J by 3 bases, with 18 bases between the two germline ends. The V gene's germline CDR1 is LNHDA and CDR2 SQIVND (reference sequence). As originally analysed: Amplifying reference gene primers gave estimates of nucleated cell counts. Sequenced by immunoSEQ multiplex PCR; TCRdb stores in-frame clones only, minus some. That table gives V, J and clone size, and the DNA gave D and trimming. The table has 77,000 or so clones, more than 80% seen once. The chain is built from TRBV19 and TRBJ2-2, with D possibly matching TRBD1 (6 bases). The sample taken for sequencing was peripheral blood. This receptor was identified in an older man with acute or convalescent COVID-19. The CDR3 loop reads CATLLGQRDTGELFF. Written as DNA, the CDR3 is TGTGCCACTCTGCTGGGACAACGGGACACCGGGGAGCTGTTTTTT.